The 9 T cell receptor beta chains given below trace back to one sample, sequenced in a study of T cells in Graves' hyperthyroidism and ophthalmopathy. TCR beta CDR3 regions were amplified from RNA. During a first-round RT-PCR of the TCR CDR3, the HTBI primer set was used. TCRdb processed the multiplex PCR reads anew with MiXCR; each CDR3 protein has one entry. The sample has more than 500,000 distinct CDR3 sequences, about 14% seen once. The specimen sequenced was blood. All receptors derive from a woman aged 40 to 50 with Graves' hyperthyroidism.

With regard to this clonotype: A read error may be the cause here, since a much bigger clone is one base away. The V gene is TRBV27, the J gene TRBJ1-3, with 9 bases fitting TRBD1. Germline loops: CDR1 MNHEY, CDR2 SMNVEV (reference sequence). The CDR3 loop spans 18 amino acids. The V gene end was trimmed by 5 bases and the J gene end by 2 bases; junction bases not matched to a gene: 13. The CDR3 DNA reads as TGTGCCAGCAGTCCATGGCGGGACAGGGACGATCCTGGAAACACCATATATTTT. This encodes CASSPWRDRDDPGNTIYF.

This chain links TRBV5-6 with TRBJ1-5; TRBD1 matches at 11 bases. V trimming: 4 bases; J trimming: 3 bases; junction bases outside the gene matches: 9. The CDR3 contains 17 residues. Looked up from germline, CDR1 is SGHDT and CDR2 is YYEEEE. CDR3 bases: TGTGCCAGCAGCGTATACCGGGACAGGGGGAACAATCAGCCCCAGCATTTT. It yields the protein CASSVYRDRGNNQPQHF.

Ten or more counts support this clonotype. The chain recombines TRBV10-2 with TRBJ2-7, with TRBD2 identical over 14 bases. The CDR3 loop spans 15 amino acids. Germline CDR1 reads WSHSY; CDR2 reads SAAADI. V lost 4 bases to trimming and J lost 2 bases; unmatched junction nucleotides: 1. CDR3 nucleotides: TGCGCCAGCAGTGGGACTAGCGGGAGGACCTACGAGCAGTACTTC. Translation gives CASSGTSGRTYEQYF.

This clonotype was detected many times. The chain joins TRBV20-1 to TRBJ2-2, with TRBD1 identical over 7 bases. The CDR3 is 14 residues long. Germline CDR1 reads DFQATT; CDR2 reads SNEGSKA (reference sequence). J lost 1 base, V lost 3 bases, and 2 bases had no gene match. In nucleotides, the CDR3 is TGCAGTGCTAGGAGGGACAGGAACACCGGGGAGCTGTTTTTT. This codes for CSARRDRNTGELFF.

The chain has TRBV5-1 and TRBJ2-5; 9 bases are shared with TRBD2. Per the germline V gene, CDR1 is SGHRS and CDR2 is YFSETQ. V lost 4 bases to trimming and J lost 0 bases; unmatched junction nucleotides: 13. The CDR3 totals 18 residues. In nucleotides, the CDR3 is TGCGCCAGCAGCCCCCATCTGTGGCTAGCGGGGAACCAAGAGACCCAGTACTTC. Translating it yields CASSPHLWLAGNQETQYF.

This rearrangement joins TRBV4-1 to TRBJ1-6, with D perhaps matching TRBD1 (5 bases). Germline V gene lookup returns CDR1 MGHRA and CDR2 YSYEKL. V lost 0 bases and J lost 9, with 12 bases in between. The CDR3 is 15 amino acids. The CDR3 sequence: CASSQDSGGRSPLHF. The DNA of the CDR3 is TGCGCCAGCAGCCAAGATTCCGGGGGACGTTCACCCCTCCACTTT.

This clonotype was counted only a few times. The rearrangement joins TRBV19 to TRBJ2-1, with D unresolved. Germline V lookup: CDR1 LNHDA, CDR2 SQIVND (reference sequence). CDR3 length: 14 amino acids. V shed 0 bases and J shed 3 bases, with 6 bases lying between them. The CDR3 loop is CASSIEASYNEQFF. The DNA for the CDR3 is TGTGCCAGTAGTATAGAGGCTAGCTACAATGAGCAGTTCTTC.

This clonotype was recorded many times. This chain joins TRBV6-1 and TRBJ1-4, with 7 bases fitting TRBD1. After removal of 7 bases from V and 8 bases from J, the junction contained 10 bases not matched to a gene. The CDR3 totals 14 residues. CDR1 MNHNS and CDR2 SASEGT come from the germline V gene. This CDR3 reads CASTFTGVGEKLFF. DNA for the CDR3: TGTGCCAGCACCTTTACAGGGGTTGGGGAAAAACTGTTTTTT.

This clonotype was detected ten times or more. The V call is TRBV12-3 or TRBV12-4, the J call TRBJ2-7; 7 bases agree with TRBD2. With V trimmed by 6 bases and J by 6 bases, 8 bases remained unmatched. The CDR3 is 13 amino acids. The CDR3 DNA reads TGTGCCAGCAGCTGGGACTACCCTAGCGAGCAGTACTTC. This sequence encodes CASSWDYPSEQYF.